The 31 T cell receptor beta chains below were found in one sample sequenced in a study. TCRdb called the RT-PCR reads again in MiXCR, with one record for every CDR3 protein. This sample carries around 700,000 distinct CDR3 sequences, more than 13% of them seen once, and the ten largest clones take 3.6%. Sequencing was done on a sample of memory CD4+ T cells from blood. These receptors all stem from a female donor in good health, serving as a healthy control.

Ten or more counts support this clonotype. The chain carries TRBV6-5 and TRBJ1-1, with TRBD1 matching 9 bases. CDR3 length equals 14 residues. V lost 0 bases to trimming and J lost 6 bases; unmatched junction nucleotides: 2. Looked up from germline, CDR1 is MNHEY and CDR2 is SVGAGI. In DNA, the CDR3 is TGTGCCAGCAGTTACTCGAGGGACAGGGCTGAAGCTTTCTTT. This translates into CASSYSRDRAEAFF.

There are a few counts of this clonotype. The CDR3 reads CSVAWTTNTGELFF. For the CDR3, the DNA is TGCAGCGTTGCCTGGACTACGAACACCGGGGAGCTGTTTTTT. The gene calls are TRBV29-1 and TRBJ2-2; maybe TRBD2 (6 bases). The V end was cut by 4 bases, the J end by 0 bases, with 9 bases between. Germline CDR1 SQVTM, CDR2 ANQGSEA. This CDR3 contains 14 residues.

This clonotype showed up just a few times. The chain has TRBV20-1 and TRBJ1-1; 8 bases fit TRBD1. V trimming: 3 bases; J trimming: 6 bases; junction bases outside the gene matches: 12. This CDR3 spans 15 amino acids. Germline assignment: CDR1 DFQATT and CDR2 SNEGSKA (reference sequence). CDR3 loop: CSARPMTGELAEAFF. CDR3 nucleotides: TGCAGTGCTAGGCCAATGACAGGGGAACTCGCTGAAGCTTTCTTT.

The J gene is TRBJ2-7, the V gene TRBV6-1, with 10 bases fitting TRBD2. With V trimmed by 6 bases and J by 7 bases, 18 bases remained unmatched. The length of the CDR3 is 17 residues. Germline loops: CDR1 MNHNS, CDR2 SASEGT. CDR3 DNA: TGTGCCAGCAGAGCGCCTAGCGGGAGTGCCCTACCTATGGAGCAGTACTTC. It is translated as CASRAPSGSALPMEQYF.

This clonotype occurred many times. The J gene is TRBJ2-3, the V gene TRBV20-1; unclear D gene. In germline, CDR1 is DFQATT, CDR2 SNEGSKA (reference sequence). The V end lost 0 bases, the J end lost 2 bases, and 3 bases lay between the germline ends. The CDR3 has 12 residues. The CDR3 sequence is CSARENTDTQYF. In nucleotides, the CDR3 is TGCAGTGCTAGAGAAAACACAGATACGCAGTATTTT.

The chain is built from TRBV29-1 and TRBJ2-1; the D gene is possibly TRBD2 (5 bases). The CDR3 has 14 residues. Germline CDR1 SQVTM, CDR2 ANQGSEA. The V gene lost 7 bases and the J gene lost 0 bases, with 13 bases spanning the gap. CDR3 DNA sequence: TGCAGCGGGACGGACTCCCGCTCCTACAATGAGCAGTTCTTC. Encoded protein: CSGTDSRSYNEQFF.

This chain joins TRBV3-1 and TRBJ2-3, with D perhaps TRBD1 (6 bases). From germline, CDR1 is LGHDT and CDR2 YNNKEL (reference sequence). Trimming shortened V by 2 bases and J by 0 bases, and 18 bases separated the two germline ends. The CDR3 loop spans 18 amino acids. This CDR3 reads CASSQTTTGTPSTDTQYF. The CDR3, as DNA: TGTGCCAGCAGCCAAACGACGACCGGGACACCAAGCACAGATACGCAGTATTTT.

This clonotype showed up just a few times. This chain links TRBV20-1 with TRBJ1-1; D possibly corresponds to TRBD1 (6 bases). Germline CDR1 reads DFQATT; CDR2 reads SNEGSKA (reference sequence). This CDR3 comprises 14 residues. CDR3: CRGTPGQGNTEAFF. Written as DNA, the CDR3 is TGCAGGGGAACCCCGGGACAAGGGAACACTGAAGCTTTCTTT.

The chain is built from TRBV12-3 or TRBV12-4 and TRBJ2-1; D is unresolved. The length of the CDR3 is 13 residues. V was pared by 6 bases and J by 6 bases, with 12 bases between. CDR3 coding DNA: TGTGCCAGCAGATCCGATACGTTCAATGAGCAGTTCTTC. Translation gives CASRSDTFNEQFF.

Only a few counts were recorded for this clonotype. This sequence joins TRBV5-5 and TRBJ2-2; TRBD2 matches at 12 bases. The CDR3 sequence is 16 residues long. The trim removed 4 bases at V and 3 bases at J, leaving 4 bases unmatched. CDR1 and CDR2 (germline): SGHKS, YYEKEE (reference sequence). In DNA form, the CDR3 reads TGTGCCAGCAGCGTGGGACTAGCGGGCGACACCGGGGAGCTGTTTTTT. It specifies CASSVGLAGDTGELFF.

The chain links TRBV29-1 to TRBJ1-5; TRBD1 aligns across 8 bases. Germline CDR1 SQVTM, CDR2 ANQGSEA. With 7 bases clipped from V and 5 bases from J, the junction kept 10 bases outside the gene matches. CDR3 size: 14 residues. CDR3 sequence (DNA): TGCAGCGCGTCGGCAGGGGGCTCGGATCAGCCCCAGCATTTT. This translates into CSASAGGSDQPQHF.

This clonotype was seen more than once but under ten times. V gene TRBV6-6 combines with J gene TRBJ2-3; D is perhaps TRBD1 or TRBD2 (5 bases each). Germline CDR1 is MNHNY and CDR2 is SVGAGI (reference sequence). The CDR3 extends over 15 amino acids. Trimming cost V 0 bases and J 6 bases, with 13 bases left between them. The DNA of the CDR3 is TGTGCCAGCAGTTACTCGGGGACCAATAGCGATACGCAGTATTTT. Translation gives CASSYSGTNSDTQYF.

The V call is TRBV18, the J call TRBJ1-1, with 7 bases that match TRBD1. This CDR3 comprises 16 residues. V was clipped by 0 bases and J by 7 bases; unmatched bases: 11. Germline CDR1 reads KGHSH; CDR2 reads LQKENI. CDR3 region: CASSPPMGTAASEAFF. The CDR3 bases are TGTGCCAGCTCACCACCCATGGGGACAGCCGCCAGTGAAGCTTTCTTT.

At least ten counts were recorded for this clonotype. The chain combines TRBV29-1 with TRBJ2-5; perhaps TRBD1 as D (6 bases). The CDR3 covers 12 residues. Germline-derived CDR1 and CDR2 are SQVTM and ANQGSEA. The V and J ends lost 7 bases and 2 bases respectively, with 11 bases between them. As DNA, the CDR3 is TGCAGCGGGGGGCAGGGGCAAGAGACCCAGTACTTC. It translates to CSGGQGQETQYF.

This sequence joins TRBV20-1 and TRBJ2-1; TRBD2 aligns across 8 bases. There are 15 residues in the CDR3. Germline V CDR1 and CDR2: DFQATT, SNEGSKA (reference sequence). V shed 0 bases, J shed 6 bases, and the junction held 7 bases outside the gene matches. The CDR3 DNA follows: TGCAGTGCTAGAGAACGGGGGGGGCTAGCCAATGAGCAGTTCTTC. Its protein product is CSARERGGLANEQFF.

The chain recombines TRBV20-1 with TRBJ1-1, with a tentative D call TRBD1 (5 bases). Germline V lookup: CDR1 DFQATT, CDR2 SNEGSKA (reference sequence). Trimming stripped 5 bases from V and 4 bases from J, with 14 bases between. The CDR3 is 13 residues long. The CDR3 sequence is CSAAGGVSTEAFF. The CDR3 nucleotides read TGCAGTGCTGCCGGGGGAGTCAGCACTGAAGCTTTCTTT.

V usage is TRBV7-9 and J usage is TRBJ2-1; 7 bases fit TRBD2. This CDR3 region has 16 residues. J gave up 4 bases and V 3 bases, and 9 bases lay outside the gene matches. The germline V gene has CDR1 SEHNR and CDR2 FQNEAQ (reference sequence). This CDR3 reads CASSFPISGAYNEQFF. In nucleotides, the CDR3 is TGTGCCAGCAGCTTTCCGATCAGCGGGGCATACAATGAGCAGTTCTTC.

This clonotype turned up a few times. V is TRBV9 and J is TRBJ2-7; 7 bases are a match to TRBD2. The CDR3 spans 15 residues. Trimming took 0 bases from V and 2 from J; bases not matched to a gene: 5. The germline V gene has CDR1 SGDLS and CDR2 YYNGEE. CDR3: CASSVAGGLPYEQYF. The CDR3 DNA follows: TGTGCCAGCAGCGTAGCGGGAGGTCTCCCCTACGAGCAGTACTTC.

This chain uses TRBV11-1 with TRBJ1-4; possibly TRBD1 for D (5 bases). V lost 3 bases and J lost 6, with 11 bases in between. The CDR3 length is 14 residues. Germline V gene lookup returns CDR1 SGHAT and CDR2 FQDESV (reference sequence). CDR3: CASSFGTLDEKLFF. DNA for the CDR3: TGTGCCAGCAGCTTTGGGACCTTAGATGAAAAACTGTTTTTT. Full variable domain (missing parts from reference TRBV11-1 and TRBJ1-4): EAEVAQSPRYKITEKSQAVAFWCDPISGHATLYWYRQILGQGPELLVQFQDESVVDDSQLPKDRFSAERLKGVDSTLKIQPAELGDSAMYLCASSFGTLDEKLFFGSGTQLSVL.

The chain employs TRBV7-2 and TRBJ1-2, with 10 bases matching TRBD1. V lost 5 bases to trimming and J lost 4 bases; unmatched junction nucleotides: 7. The CDR3 length is 15 residues. Germline V lookup: CDR1 SGHTA, CDR2 FQGNSA. CDR3 loop: CASSERQGAVYGYTF. CDR3 bases: TGTGCCAGCAGCGAAAGACAGGGGGCGGTCTATGGCTACACCTTC.

The chain joins TRBV20-1 to TRBJ2-2, with a tentative D call TRBD1 (5 bases). The V gene's germline CDR1 is DFQATT and CDR2 SNEGSKA (reference sequence). V was cut by 4 bases and J by 7 bases, with 13 bases left in between. CDR3 size: 13 residues. The CDR3 region is CSANTGVYGELFF. The CDR3 DNA follows: TGCAGTGCTAACACAGGTGTCTACGGGGAGCTGTTTTTT.

This clonotype turned up a few times. The chain has TRBV5-1 and TRBJ2-1; D is possibly TRBD2 (5 bases). The V gene lost 0 bases and the J gene lost 9 bases, with 10 bases spanning the gap. The CDR3 covers 13 residues. CDR1 and CDR2 (germline): SGHRS, YFSETQ. In DNA form, the CDR3 reads TGCGCCAGCAGCTTGGTGGCGGCGGGTGAGCAGTTCTTC. Amino acids: CASSLVAAGEQFF. The full variable domain, with the rest looked up from reference TRBV5-1 and TRBJ2-1, is KAGVTQTPRYLIKTRGQQVTLSCSPISGHRSVSWYQQTPGQGLQFLFEYFSETQRNKGNFPGRFSGRQFSNSRSEMNVSTLELGDSALYLCASSLVAAGEQFFGPGTRLTVL.

V and J are TRBV7-9 and TRBJ2-7; D call uncertain. The V gene lost 2 bases and the J gene lost 2 bases, with 13 bases spanning the gap. Germline assignment: CDR1 SEHNR and CDR2 FQNEAQ (reference sequence). This CDR3 is built from 15 residues. The CDR3 region has the DNA TGTGCCAGCAGCTTACATACAGCGAACGCCTACGAGCAGTACTTC. Its protein is CASSLHTANAYEQYF. The full variable domain, with the rest looked up from reference TRBV7-9 and TRBJ2-7, is DTGVSQNPRHKITKRGQNVTFRCDPISEHNRLYWYRQTLGQGPEFLTYFQNEAQLEKSRLLSDRFSAERPKGSFSTLEIQRTEQGDSAMYLCASSLHTANAYEQYFGPGTRLTVT.

This clonotype was observed a few times. The rearrangement uses TRBV18 and TRBJ2-7, with TRBD1 matching 10 bases. J was trimmed by 2 bases and V by 5 bases; bases with no gene match: 6. CDR3 length: 15 residues. CDR1 KGHSH and CDR2 LQKENI come from the germline V gene. CDR3 sequence (DNA): TGTGCCAGCTCATCTACGACAGGGGGCGCCTACGAGCAGTACTTC. Residues: CASSSTTGGAYEQYF. Complete variable domain (other parts from reference TRBV18 and TRBJ2-7): NAGVMQNPRHLVRRRGQEARLRCSPMKGHSHVYWYRQLPEEGLKFMVYLQKENIIDESGMPKERFSAEFPKEGPSILRIQQVVRGDSAAYFCASSSTTGGAYEQYFGPGTRLTVT.

The gene calls are TRBV4-3 and TRBJ1-2; 8 bases agree with TRBD1. CDR3 length equals 14 residues. Germline CDR1 and CDR2: LGHNA and YSLEER. V was pared by 4 bases and J by 10 bases, with 11 bases of the junction left unmatched. CDR3 residues: CASSPIQGAQDYTF. CDR3 nucleotides: TGCGCCAGCAGCCCCATTCAGGGGGCGCAGGACTACACCTTC.

This clonotype was picked up a small number of times. This chain links TRBV18 with TRBJ1-6; no firm D call. CDR3 length equals 14 residues. Germline values: CDR1 KGHSH, CDR2 LQKENI. V lost 0 bases, J lost 9 bases, and 9 bases lay in between. The CDR3 DNA follows: TGTGCCAGCTCACCACCAGGGCTGAGTTCACCCCTCCACTTT. Protein product: CASSPPGLSSPLHF.

This clonotype has ten or more counts. The V and J genes are TRBV20-1 and TRBJ2-5; no firm D call. Trimming stripped 0 bases from V and 5 bases from J, with 10 bases between. The CDR3 covers 13 residues. The V gene's germline CDR1 is DFQATT and CDR2 SNEGSKA (reference sequence). The CDR3 reads CSARDRGVETQYF. CDR3 DNA: TGCAGTGCTAGAGATAGAGGTGTGGAGACCCAGTACTTC.

This clonotype came up many times. The gene calls are TRBV6-5 and TRBJ2-7; 9 bases agree with TRBD1. CDR1 is MNHEY and CDR2 is SVGAGI in the germline V gene. With 4 bases clipped from V and 6 bases from J, the junction kept 10 bases outside the gene matches. The length of the CDR3 is 15 residues. CDR3 nucleotide sequence: TGTGCCAGCAGTTTCCGACCGGGACAGGGTTTCGAGCAGTACTTC. This encodes CASSFRPGQGFEQYF.

CDR3 residues: CASSLVVLSTEAFF. CDR3 sequence (DNA): TGTGCCAGCAGCTTAGTAGTCCTTTCCACTGAAGCTTTCTTT. V and J are TRBV7-8 and TRBJ1-1; D ambiguous. This CDR3 contains 14 residues. Germline CDR1 and CDR2: SGHVS and FQNEAQ. The ends were cut back, 1 base at V and 4 bases at J, with 10 bases in the middle.

This clonotype was recorded many times. The rearrangement uses TRBV27 and TRBJ1-2; TRBD1 might be the D (6 bases). V was pared by 3 bases and J by 4 bases, with 9 bases between. This CDR3 has 13 amino acids. CDR1 is MNHEY and CDR2 is SMNVEV in the germline V gene (reference sequence). The CDR3: CASSFGGPYGYTF. Here the CDR3 DNA reads TGTGCCAGCAGTTTCGGGGGGCCCTATGGCTACACCTTC.

The table lists this clonotype with a few counts. This rearrangement joins TRBV20-1 to TRBJ1-5, with 7 bases that match TRBD1. The CDR3 totals 14 residues. The V gene's germline CDR1 is DFQATT and CDR2 SNEGSKA (reference sequence). V lost 1 base, J lost 5 bases, and 5 bases stayed unmatched. Written as DNA, the CDR3 is TGCAGTGCTAGAGCCGACAGGGAATATCAGCCCCAGCATTTT. It codes for CSARADREYQPQHF.